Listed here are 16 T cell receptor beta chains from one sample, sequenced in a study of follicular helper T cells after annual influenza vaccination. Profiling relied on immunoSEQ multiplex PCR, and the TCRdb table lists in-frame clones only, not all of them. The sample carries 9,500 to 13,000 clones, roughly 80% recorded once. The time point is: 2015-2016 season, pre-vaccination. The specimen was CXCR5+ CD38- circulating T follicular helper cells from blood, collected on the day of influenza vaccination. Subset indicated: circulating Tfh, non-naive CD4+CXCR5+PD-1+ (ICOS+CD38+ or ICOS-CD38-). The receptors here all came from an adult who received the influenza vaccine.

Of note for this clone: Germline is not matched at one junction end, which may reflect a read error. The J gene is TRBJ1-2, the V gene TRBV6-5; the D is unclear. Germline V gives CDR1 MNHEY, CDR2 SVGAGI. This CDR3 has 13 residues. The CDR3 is CATSPTIKLGYTF. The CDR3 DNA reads TGTGCCACCAGTCCTACAATAAAATTAGGCTACACCTTC.

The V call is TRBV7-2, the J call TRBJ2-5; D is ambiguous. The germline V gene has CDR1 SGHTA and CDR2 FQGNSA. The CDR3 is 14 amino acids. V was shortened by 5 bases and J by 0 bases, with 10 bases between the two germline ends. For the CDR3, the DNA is TGTGCCAGCAGCCCCAATGGGGACCAAGAGACCCAGTACTTC. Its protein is CASSPNGDQETQYF.

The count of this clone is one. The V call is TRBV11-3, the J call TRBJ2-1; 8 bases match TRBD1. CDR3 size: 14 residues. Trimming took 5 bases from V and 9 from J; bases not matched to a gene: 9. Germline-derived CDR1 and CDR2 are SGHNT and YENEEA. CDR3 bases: TGTGCCAGCAGCCCAGGACAGGGATCAGCTGAGCAGTTCTTC. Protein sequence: CASSPGQGSAEQFF.

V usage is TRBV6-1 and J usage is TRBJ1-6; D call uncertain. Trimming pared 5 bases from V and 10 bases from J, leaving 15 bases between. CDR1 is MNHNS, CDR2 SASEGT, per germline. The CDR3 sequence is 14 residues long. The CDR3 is CASSRTEGSSPLHF. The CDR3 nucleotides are TGTGCCAGCAGTCGGACCGAGGGCAGCTCACCCCTCCACTTT.

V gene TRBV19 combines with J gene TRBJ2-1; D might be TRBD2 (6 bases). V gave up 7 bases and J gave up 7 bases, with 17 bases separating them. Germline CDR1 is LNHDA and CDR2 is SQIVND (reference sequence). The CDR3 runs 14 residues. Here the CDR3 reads CASTGVGGANEQFF. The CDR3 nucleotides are TGTGCCAGTACCGGGGTGGGCGGGGCGAATGAGCAGTTCTTC. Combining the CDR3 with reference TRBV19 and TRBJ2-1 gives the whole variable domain DGGITQSPKYLFRKEGQNVTLSCEQNLNHDAMYWYRQDPGQGLRLIYYSQIVNDFQKGDIAEGYSVSREKKESFPLTVTSAQKNPTAFYLCASTGVGGANEQFFGPGTRLTVL.

The CDR3 here is CASSTGTSGYNEQFF. For the CDR3, the DNA is TGTGCCAGCAGCACCGGGACTAGCGGTTACAATGAGCAGTTCTTC. The V and J genes are TRBV5-4 and TRBJ2-1; 11 bases align to TRBD2. The V gene's germline CDR1 is SGHNT and CDR2 YYREEE (reference sequence). This CDR3 has 15 amino acids. Trimming cost V 4 bases and J 4 bases; bases outside gene matches: 4.

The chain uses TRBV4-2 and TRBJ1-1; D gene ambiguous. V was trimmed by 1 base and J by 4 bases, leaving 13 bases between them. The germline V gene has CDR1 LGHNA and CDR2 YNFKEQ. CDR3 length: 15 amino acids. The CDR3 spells CASSQVGSEGTEAFF. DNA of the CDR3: TGTGCCAGCAGCCAAGTGGGATCGGAAGGCACTGAAGCTTTCTTT.

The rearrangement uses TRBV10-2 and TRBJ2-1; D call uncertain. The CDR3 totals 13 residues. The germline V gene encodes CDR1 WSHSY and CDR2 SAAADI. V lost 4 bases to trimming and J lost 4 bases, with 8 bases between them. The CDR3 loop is CASSVGDYNEQFF. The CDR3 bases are TGCGCCAGCAGTGTGGGTGATTACAATGAGCAGTTCTTC.

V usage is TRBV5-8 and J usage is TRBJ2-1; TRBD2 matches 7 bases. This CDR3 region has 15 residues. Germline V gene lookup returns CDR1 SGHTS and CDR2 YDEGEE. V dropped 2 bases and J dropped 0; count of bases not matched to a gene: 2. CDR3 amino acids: CASSLAGSSYNEQFF. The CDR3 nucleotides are TGTGCCAGCAGCTTAGCGGGAAGCTCCTACAATGAGCAGTTCTTC.

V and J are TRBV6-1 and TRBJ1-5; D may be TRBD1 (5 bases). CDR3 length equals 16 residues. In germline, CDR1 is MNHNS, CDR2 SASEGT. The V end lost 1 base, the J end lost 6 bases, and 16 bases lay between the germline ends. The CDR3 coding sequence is TGTGCCAGCAGTGAAGTTTGGGGAGGGGCGGCTCAGCCCCAGCATTTT. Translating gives CASSEVWGGAAQPQHF.

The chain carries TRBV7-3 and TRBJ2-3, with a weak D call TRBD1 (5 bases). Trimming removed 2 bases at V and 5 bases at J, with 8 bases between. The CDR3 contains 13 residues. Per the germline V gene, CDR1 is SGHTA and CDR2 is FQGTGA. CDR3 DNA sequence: TGTGCCAGCAGCTTACAGGGCAGAGATACGCAGTATTTT. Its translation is CASSLQGRDTQYF.

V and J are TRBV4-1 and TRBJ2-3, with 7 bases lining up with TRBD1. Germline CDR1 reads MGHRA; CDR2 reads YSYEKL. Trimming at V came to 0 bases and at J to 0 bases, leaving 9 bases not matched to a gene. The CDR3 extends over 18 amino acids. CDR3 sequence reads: CASSQDPSTGISTDTQYF. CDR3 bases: TGCGCCAGCAGCCAAGATCCCTCGACAGGGATTAGCACAGATACGCAGTATTTT.

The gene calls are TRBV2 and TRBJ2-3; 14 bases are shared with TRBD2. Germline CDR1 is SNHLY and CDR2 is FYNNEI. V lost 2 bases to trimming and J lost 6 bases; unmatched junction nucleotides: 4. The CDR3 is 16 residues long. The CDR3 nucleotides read TGTGCCAGCAGTGAAAGTGGGACTAGCGGGAGTGATACGCAGTATTTT. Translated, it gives CASSESGTSGSDTQYF.

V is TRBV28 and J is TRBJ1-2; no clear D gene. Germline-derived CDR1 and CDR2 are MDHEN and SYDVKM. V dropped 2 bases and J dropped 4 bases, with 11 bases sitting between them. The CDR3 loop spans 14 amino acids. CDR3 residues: CASSLPRTAYGYTF. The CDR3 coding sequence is TGTGCCAGCAGTTTACCTCGGACGGCCTATGGCTACACCTTC.

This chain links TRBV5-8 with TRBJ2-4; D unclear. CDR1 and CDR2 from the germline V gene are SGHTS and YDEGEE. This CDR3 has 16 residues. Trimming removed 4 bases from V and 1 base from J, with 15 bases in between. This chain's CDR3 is CASSLKVKKAKNIQYF. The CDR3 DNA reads TGTGCCAGCAGCCTGAAGGTGAAAAAGGCCAAAAACATTCAGTACTTC.

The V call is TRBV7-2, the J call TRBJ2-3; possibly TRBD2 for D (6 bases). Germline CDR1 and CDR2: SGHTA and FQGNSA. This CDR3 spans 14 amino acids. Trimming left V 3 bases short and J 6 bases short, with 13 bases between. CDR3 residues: CASSLGLRKDTQYF. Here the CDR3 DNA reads TGTGCCAGCAGCTTGGGACTTAGAAAGGATACGCAGTATTTT.